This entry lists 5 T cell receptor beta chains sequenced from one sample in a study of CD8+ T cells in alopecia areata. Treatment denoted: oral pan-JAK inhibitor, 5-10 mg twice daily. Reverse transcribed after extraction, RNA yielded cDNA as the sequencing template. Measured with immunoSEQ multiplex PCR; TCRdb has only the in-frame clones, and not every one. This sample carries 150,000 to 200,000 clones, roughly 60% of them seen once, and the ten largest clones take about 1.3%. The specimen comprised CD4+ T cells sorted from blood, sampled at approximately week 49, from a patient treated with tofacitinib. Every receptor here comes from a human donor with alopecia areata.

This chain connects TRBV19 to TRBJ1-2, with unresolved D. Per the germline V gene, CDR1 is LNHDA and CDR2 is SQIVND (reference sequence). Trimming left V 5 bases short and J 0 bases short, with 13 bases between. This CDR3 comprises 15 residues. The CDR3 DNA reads TGTGCCAGTAGTCCAACGTTACTAGCTAACTATGGCTACACCTTC. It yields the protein CASSPTLLANYGYTF.

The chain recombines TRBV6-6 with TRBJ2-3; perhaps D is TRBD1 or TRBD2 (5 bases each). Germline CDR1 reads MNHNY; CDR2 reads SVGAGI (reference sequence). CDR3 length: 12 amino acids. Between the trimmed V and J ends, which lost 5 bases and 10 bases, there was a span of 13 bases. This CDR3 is CASSAGSSAQYF. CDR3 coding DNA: TGTGCCAGCAGTGCAGGGAGTTCAGCGCAGTATTTT.

The CDR3 region has the DNA TGTGCCACCAGCAGAGTATGGGGGGTCGAGACCCAGTACTTC. Encoded protein: CATSRVWGVETQYF. This chain links TRBV15 with TRBJ2-5; maybe TRBD2 (6 bases). The CDR3 is 14 amino acids. V lost 1 base, J lost 5 bases, and 11 bases lay in between. In germline, CDR1 is LNHNV, CDR2 YYDKDF (reference sequence).

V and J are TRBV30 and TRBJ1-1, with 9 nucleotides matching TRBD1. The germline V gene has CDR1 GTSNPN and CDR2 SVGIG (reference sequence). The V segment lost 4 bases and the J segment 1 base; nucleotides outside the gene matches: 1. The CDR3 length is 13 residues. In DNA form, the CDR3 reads TGTGCCTGGAAACAGGGGGCGAACACTGAAGCTTTCTTT. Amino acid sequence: CAWKQGANTEAFF.

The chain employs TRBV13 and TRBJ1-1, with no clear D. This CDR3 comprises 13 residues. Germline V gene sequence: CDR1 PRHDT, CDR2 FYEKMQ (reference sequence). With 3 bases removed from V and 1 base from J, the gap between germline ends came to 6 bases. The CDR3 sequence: CASSLMQNTEAFF. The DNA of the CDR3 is TGTGCCAGCAGCTTGATGCAGAACACTGAAGCTTTCTTT.